The sequence of this T cell receptor (beta chain) was determined in a study of cytomegalovirus exposure and HLA in healthy donors. Study-wide results and caveats: Rarity held for most TCR sequences, but there were some public TCRs that occurred in many donors. The study listed under 200 cytomegalovirus-associated TCR beta chains. Confirmation was obtained in vitro that a few CMV-associated chains are specific for CMV antigens.

TCRdb's table, derived via immunoSEQ multiplex PCR, lists solely in-frame clones and lacks some. The sample carries tens of thousands of clones, roughly 90% recorded once. This clone was detected a few times. The antigen is not known. Distinct nucleotide sequences in the sample also encode this CDR3. Germline V gene data show CDR1 as MNHNS and CDR2 as SASEGT. V lost 1 base, J lost 1 base, and 0 bases stayed unmatched. The CDR3 runs to 15 residues. The gene calls are TRBV6-1 and TRBJ2-7; 11 bases line up with TRBD2. Source material: PBMCs. The receptor's source is a woman younger than 30 in good health and CMV-seropositive. The CDR3 sequence: CASSEGTSGSYEQYF. The CDR3 coding sequence is TGTGCCAGCAGTGAAGGGACTAGCGGGTCCTACGAGCAGTACTTC.